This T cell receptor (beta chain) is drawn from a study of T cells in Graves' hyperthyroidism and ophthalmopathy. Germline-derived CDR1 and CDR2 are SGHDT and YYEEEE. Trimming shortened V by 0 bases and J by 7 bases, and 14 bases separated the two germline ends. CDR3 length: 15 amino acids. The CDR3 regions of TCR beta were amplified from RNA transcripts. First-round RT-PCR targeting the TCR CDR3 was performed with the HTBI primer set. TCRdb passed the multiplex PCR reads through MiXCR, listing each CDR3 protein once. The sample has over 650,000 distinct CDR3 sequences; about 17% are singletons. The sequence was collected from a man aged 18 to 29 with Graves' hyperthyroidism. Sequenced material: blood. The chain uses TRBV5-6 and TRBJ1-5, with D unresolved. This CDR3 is CASSLERGRRQPQHF. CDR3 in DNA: TGTGCCAGCAGCTTGGAGAGAGGGCGCAGGCAGCCCCAGCATTTT.